The 25 T cell receptor beta chains given below trace back to one sample, sequenced in a study of T cell responses to AZD1222 COVID-19 vaccine. Assay used: immunoSEQ multiplex PCR; TCRdb lists only in-frame clones, some missing. In the table there are around 140,000 clones, 90% of which are singletons. Sequences were derived from peripheral blood, sampled on day 0 of AZD1222 vaccination. Receptors originate from an adult in good health.

This chain uses TRBV7-9 with TRBJ2-5; 7 nucleotides line up with TRBD2. The CDR3 covers 12 residues. Germline trimming cut 6 bases from V and 2 bases from J; bases unmatched to any gene: 0. The germline V gene has CDR1 SEHNR and CDR2 FQNEAQ (reference sequence). The CDR3 coding sequence is TGTGCCAGCAGGGGGGGGCAAGAGACCCAGTACTTC. Its protein is CASRGGQETQYF.

The gene calls are TRBV9 and TRBJ2-2, with 9 positions matching TRBD1. The V gene's germline CDR1 is SGDLS and CDR2 YYNGEE. CDR3 length: 16 residues. V shed 4 bases, J shed 0 bases, and the junction held 4 bases outside the gene matches. The DNA of the CDR3 is TGTGCCAGCAGCAAAAACAGGGGGCCGAACACCGGGGAGCTGTTTTTT. Translating gives CASSKNRGPNTGELFF. The whole variable domain, filled in from reference TRBV9 and TRBJ2-2, reads DSGVTQTPKHLITATGQRVTLRCSPRSGDLSVYWYQQSLDQGLQFLIQYYNGEERAKGNILERFSAQQFPDLHSELNLSSLELGDSALYFCASSKNRGPNTGELFFGEGSRLTVL.

This clone was detected only a few times. The chain links TRBV6-5 to TRBJ1-2, with no clear D. The V gene's germline CDR1 is MNHEY and CDR2 SVGAGI. V was shortened by 5 bases and J by 4 bases, with 11 bases between the two germline ends. This CDR3 spans 13 amino acids. The CDR3: CASSTPAVYGYTF. The CDR3 nucleotides read TGTGCCAGCAGTACCCCGGCAGTCTATGGCTACACCTTC.

CDR3 nucleotide sequence: TGTGCCAGCTCACCTGGGGGGGTTCGGTTGAACACTGAAGCTTTCTTT. Its translation: CASSPGGVRLNTEAFF. This chain links TRBV18 with TRBJ1-1, with a weak D call TRBD1 (5 bases). The CDR3 spans 16 residues. The V end lost 3 bases, the J end lost 0 bases, and 14 bases lay between the germline ends. Germline V gene data show CDR1 as KGHSH and CDR2 as LQKENI.

The genes are TRBV5-4 and TRBJ1-2; 8 positions match TRBD1. Germline V gene sequence: CDR1 SGHNT, CDR2 YYREEE (reference sequence). The J segment lost 8 bases and the V segment lost 0 bases, leaving 15 bases of the junction unmatched. The CDR3 covers 17 residues. The CDR3, as DNA: TGTGCCAGCAGCTTGGCAACACAGGGGGGGAGCGAATCGGGCTACACCTTC. Its protein is CASSLATQGGSESGYTF.

The V call is TRBV30, the J call TRBJ1-3; D is uncertain. Germline loops: CDR1 GTSNPN, CDR2 SVGIG (reference sequence). The CDR3 length is 16 residues. V lost 0 bases to trimming and J lost 0 bases, with 12 bases between them. The CDR3 here is CAWSVRAQSSGNTIYF. CDR3 in DNA: TGTGCCTGGAGTGTACGGGCGCAATCCTCTGGAAACACCATATATTTT.

The rearrangement joins TRBV7-2 to TRBJ2-1; no clear D gene. Germline CDR1 SGHTA, CDR2 FQGNSA. The germline V and J ends were trimmed by 0 bases and 2 bases, with 8 bases remaining between them. The CDR3 runs to 15 residues. CDR3 DNA: TGTGCCAGCAGCTTAGCCCCTCCCCCCTACAATGAGCAGTTCTTC. Translated: CASSLAPPPYNEQFF. The variable domain in full, completed from reference TRBV7-2 and TRBJ2-1, reads GAGVSQSPSNKVTEKGKDVELRCDPISGHTALYWYRQSLGQGLEFLIYFQGNSAPDKSGLPSDRFSAERTGGSVSTLTIQRTQQEDSAVYLCASSLAPPPYNEQFFGPGTRLTVL.

The gene calls are TRBV6-1 and TRBJ1-2; 8 bases align to TRBD1. CDR3 length equals 15 residues. The V segment lost 1 base and the J segment 4 bases; nucleotides outside the gene matches: 5. Germline CDR1 MNHNS, CDR2 SASEGT. In DNA, the CDR3 is TGTGCCAGCAGTGAAGAGGCAGGGGGCCTCTATGGCTACACCTTC. Its translation is CASSEEAGGLYGYTF.

The chain recombines TRBV2 with TRBJ1-2, with D uncertain. With 4 bases removed from V and 1 base from J, the gap between germline ends came to 16 bases. Looked up from germline, CDR1 is SNHLY and CDR2 is FYNNEI. There are 16 residues in the CDR3. CDR3 coding DNA: TGTGCCAGCAGTGCAGCACAGAGGGCCCTTAACTATGGCTACACCTTC. The encoded protein is CASSAAQRALNYGYTF. Looking up the rest from reference TRBV2 and TRBJ1-2 gives the full variable domain: EPEVTQTPSHQVTQMGQEVILRCVPISNHLYFYWYRQILGQKVEFLVSFYNNEISEKSEIFDDQFSVERPDGSNFTLKIRSTKLEDSAMYFCASSAAQRALNYGYTFGSGTRLTVV.

The gene calls are TRBV4-1 and TRBJ2-7, with D possibly being TRBD1 (6 bases). This CDR3 region has 14 residues. Trimming removed 3 bases at V and 3 bases at J, with 12 bases between. Looked up from germline, CDR1 is MGHRA and CDR2 is YSYEKL. The CDR3 loop is CASSHGDTRYEQYF. In DNA, the CDR3 is TGCGCCAGCAGCCATGGGGACACCCGCTACGAGCAGTACTTC.

The genes are TRBV6-5 and TRBJ2-7, with D perhaps TRBD1 or TRBD2 (7 bases each). This CDR3 contains 15 residues. The V end lost 7 bases, the J end lost 3 bases, and 19 bases lay between the germline ends. Germline-derived CDR1 and CDR2 are MNHEY and SVGAGI. The CDR3 reads CASTRGGGRNYEQYF. CDR3 coding DNA: TGTGCCAGCACCCGAGGGGGCGGGAGAAACTACGAGCAGTACTTC.

This chain joins TRBV4-2 and TRBJ2-7, with D perhaps TRBD1 (5 bases). V lost 0 bases and J 1 base, leaving 16 bases between the germline ends. The CDR3 loop spans 17 amino acids. The germline CDR1 and CDR2 sequences are LGHNA and YNFKEQ. CDR3 region: CASSQDYRTVKSYEQYF. The CDR3 bases are TGTGCCAGCAGCCAAGATTACAGGACCGTTAAATCCTACGAGCAGTACTTC.

About this clone itself: One end of the junction does not line up with germline, which may come from a read error. V and J are TRBV4-1 and TRBJ1-1; D possibly corresponds to TRBD1 (5 bases). Germline V lookup: CDR1 MGHRA, CDR2 YSYEKL. This CDR3 region has 12 residues. CDR3 loop: CASSQGGPLDDF. The CDR3 coding sequence is TGCGCCAGCAGCCAAGGGGGACCGTTGGATGACTTT.

The rearrangement links TRBV7-2 to TRBJ1-4, with no clear D. Germline V gives CDR1 SGHTA, CDR2 FQGNSA. Trimming cost V 1 base and J 10 bases, with 13 bases left between them. The CDR3 length is 14 residues. CDR3 DNA: TGTGCCAGCAGCTTAGATATGGGCAGTGCAAAACTGTTTTTT. It translates to CASSLDMGSAKLFF.

J is TRBJ2-2 and V is TRBV6-5; 7 nucleotides align to TRBD1. This CDR3 has 15 residues. From germline, CDR1 is MNHEY and CDR2 SVGAGI. J was trimmed by 1 base and V by 6 bases; bases with no gene match: 5. CDR3 amino acids: CASRKGALNTGELFF. Written as DNA, the CDR3 is TGTGCCAGCAGAAAGGGGGCACTGAACACCGGGGAGCTGTTTTTT.

The V call is TRBV30, the J call TRBJ2-7; D is undetermined. In germline, CDR1 is GTSNPN, CDR2 SVGIG (reference sequence). This CDR3 comprises 13 residues. The V end lost 0 bases, the J end lost 1 base, and 7 bases lay between the germline ends. DNA of the CDR3: TGTGCCTGGAGTGTGAACTTTTCCTACGAGCAGTACTTC. Protein product: CAWSVNFSYEQYF.

This clone came up once. The chain carries TRBV6-5 and TRBJ1-5; possibly TRBD1 for D (5 bases). V was cut by 7 bases and J by 6 bases, with 13 bases left in between. Germline V gene sequence: CDR1 MNHEY, CDR2 SVGAGI. The CDR3 consists of 13 residues. The CDR3 DNA reads as TGTGCCAGCACGTTCACAAGGGGTCAGCCCCAGCATTTT. Protein product: CASTFTRGQPQHF.

The V and J genes are TRBV6-1 and TRBJ1-2; D ambiguous. This CDR3 is 13 amino acids long. The ends were cut back, 2 bases at V and 7 bases at J, with 11 bases in the middle. In germline, CDR1 is MNHNS, CDR2 SASEGT. CDR3 DNA sequence: TGTGCCAGCAGTGAATTTAAGTCGACTGGCTACACCTTC. It specifies CASSEFKSTGYTF.

The chain is built from TRBV4-1 and TRBJ2-2; a possible D gene is TRBD2 (6 bases). Germline V gene lookup returns CDR1 MGHRA and CDR2 YSYEKL. CDR3 length: 16 amino acids. V was shortened by 3 bases and J by 0 bases, with 11 bases between the two germline ends. The CDR3 here is CASSHLARSNTGELFF. CDR3 bases: TGCGCCAGCAGCCACCTAGCGCGCTCGAACACCGGGGAGCTGTTTTTT.

For the CDR3, the DNA is TGTGCCAGCAGCCTGACCCAGGGAATTAATGAAAAACTGTTTTTT. The encoded protein is CASSLTQGINEKLFF. The rearrangement links TRBV5-6 to TRBJ1-4, with a possible D match to TRBD1 (5 bases). Germline V gene lookup returns CDR1 SGHDT and CDR2 YYEEEE. Trimming took off 4 bases at V and 4 bases at J, with 14 bases between the two ends. CDR3 length: 15 amino acids.

The J gene is TRBJ2-2, the V gene TRBV2, with D possibly being TRBD1 (6 bases). CDR1 is SNHLY and CDR2 is FYNNEI in the germline V gene. V was pared by 5 bases and J by 5 bases, with 15 bases between. CDR3 size: 15 residues. CDR3 amino acids: CASSTNRESTGELFF. DNA of the CDR3: TGTGCCAGCAGTACAAACAGGGAAAGTACCGGGGAGCTGTTTTTT.

The V call is TRBV6-5, the J call TRBJ1-2; 7 nucleotides line up with TRBD1. This CDR3 is 12 amino acids long. Germline CDR1 is MNHEY and CDR2 is SVGAGI. V shed 8 bases, J shed 4 bases, and the junction held 4 bases outside the gene matches. The CDR3 region has the DNA TGTGCCAGCGATACAGGGGTCTATGGCTACACCTTC. It specifies CASDTGVYGYTF.

This clone was recorded only once. This rearrangement joins TRBV6-2 or TRBV6-3 to TRBJ1-5; D is perhaps TRBD1 (5 bases). The CDR3 covers 18 residues. The V gene lost 5 bases and the J gene lost 7 bases, with 27 bases spanning the gap. The germline V gene encodes CDR1 MNHEY and CDR2 SVGEGT. CDR3 in DNA: TGTGCCAGCAGTATGGTACGGGTAGGGACTATAGCTGGGCAGCCCCAGCATTTT. Amino acid sequence: CASSMVRVGTIAGQPQHF.

The chain employs TRBV6-4 and TRBJ2-2; D not certain. The CDR3 spans 14 residues. The V gene's germline CDR1 is MRHNA and CDR2 SNTAGT. Trimming took off 8 bases at V and 0 bases at J, with 10 bases between the two ends. CDR3 region: CASSPGPNTGELFF. The CDR3 region has the DNA TGTGCCAGCTCACCAGGCCCGAACACCGGGGAGCTGTTTTTT.

V and J are TRBV20-1 and TRBJ1-1; a weak D match, TRBD1 (6 bases). Germline CDR1 and CDR2: DFQATT and SNEGSKA (reference sequence). There are 14 residues in the CDR3. V was clipped by 3 bases and J by 7 bases, with 18 bases between them. The CDR3 protein is CSASSGVTGVEAFF. The CDR3 DNA sequence: TGCAGTGCTAGTTCAGGGGTCACAGGTGTTGAAGCTTTCTTT.